Reported below is one TCR beta chain. Its antigen is undetermined. The naive CD8 population came from CD45RO-negative cells selected for CCR7, without terminally differentiated effector memory CD45RA+ cells. Deep level was the assay's run setting. Sequencing used immunoSEQ multiplex PCR; TCRdb keeps in-frame clones, though not all of them. Among around 2,000,000 clones listed, about 95% were seen once. The record originates from a study of shared clonotypes between healthy human individuals. Regarding the study as a whole: It was expected that sequencing depth would affect clonotype sharing among donors.

The CDR3 covers 12 residues. Trimming removed 5 bases at V and 6 bases at J, with 11 bases between. CDR1 and CDR2 (germline): MNHEY, SMNVEV (reference sequence). Material for sequencing was naive CD8+ T cells sorted from blood. V is TRBV27 and J is TRBJ2-7; D ambiguous. The source of this sequence is a man between 18 and 35 years old in good health. CDR3 loop: CASSVGFGEQYF. The CDR3 DNA reads TGTGCCAGCAGTGTAGGTTTCGGCGAGCAGTACTTC.